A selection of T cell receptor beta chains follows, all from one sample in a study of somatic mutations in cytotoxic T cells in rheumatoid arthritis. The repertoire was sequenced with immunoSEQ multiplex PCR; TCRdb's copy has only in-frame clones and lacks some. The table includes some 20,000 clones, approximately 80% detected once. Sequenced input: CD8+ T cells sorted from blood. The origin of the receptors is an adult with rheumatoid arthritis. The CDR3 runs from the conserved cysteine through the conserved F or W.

CDR3 protein: CSVERDTPNEQYF
V gene: TRBV29-1

CDR3 protein: CASSLAWSNQPQHF
V gene: TRBV5-5

CDR3 protein: CASSSKVGSQETQYF
V gene: TRBV5-1

CDR3 protein: CASSSTRGRIWETQYF
V gene: TRBV7-6

CDR3 protein: CASETGGTMDGYTF
V gene: TRBV19

CDR3 protein: CASSLGLASTGELFF
V gene: TRBV7-6

CDR3 protein: CASSQEQGLNEKLFF
V gene: TRBV4-1

CDR3 protein: CASKTDSTGNTIYF
V gene: TRBV5-1

CDR3 protein: CASRTGQRPLHF
V gene: TRBV23-1

CDR3 protein: CASSLDPRASGNTIYF
V gene: TRBV7-9

CDR3 protein: CASSIPGRALEKLFF
V gene: TRBV19

CDR3 protein: CASSYSPDSPGNTIYF
V gene: TRBV6-5

CDR3 protein: CASSQGQSSYEQYF
V gene: TRBV4-1

CDR3 protein: CASSLGSATISGANVLTF
V gene: TRBV5-6

CDR3 protein: CASSQDRGPYGYTF
V gene: TRBV28

CDR3 protein: CASSLTQTHTDTQYF
V gene: TRBV7-3

CDR3 protein: CASSITDRNLRGNSPLHF
V gene: TRBV28

CDR3 protein: CASSAAGTSGNTIYF
V gene: TRBV9

CDR3 protein: CASSLSGGENIQYF
V gene: TRBV11-2

CDR3 protein: CASSFLRGASDNEQFF
V gene: TRBV28

CDR3 protein: CASSEGSNQPQHF
V gene: TRBV10-2

CDR3 protein: CASSQDEGRVSNQPQHF
V gene: TRBV4-1

CDR3 protein: CASSQDRANYGYTF
V gene: TRBV4-1

CDR3 protein: CASSPWDRGNQPQHF
V gene: TRBV2

CDR3 protein: CASSYGDSPGTDTQYF
V gene: TRBV6-5

CDR3 protein: CASSLEAGFTDTQYF
V gene: TRBV7-6

CDR3 protein: CASTPDTGELFF
V gene: TRBV7-8

CDR3 protein: CASSLGAGASYEQYF
V gene: TRBV7-2

CDR3 protein: CASSIGQNQPQHF
V gene: TRBV7-2

CDR3 protein: CASSTRTDGYTF
V gene: TRBV9

CDR3 protein: CASSRTTSGGQETQYF
V gene: TRBV7-3

CDR3 protein: CASRPSSSSYEQYF
V gene: TRBV5-6

CDR3 protein: CASTPTGMNTEAFF
V gene: TRBV5-1

CDR3 protein: CAIVEGGRMDGYTF
V gene: TRBV10-3

CDR3 protein: CASVVGNTIYF
V gene: TRBV2

CDR3 protein: CASSPGTGSSSYEQYF
V gene: TRBV18

CDR3 protein: CASSTSDLTAPNTEAFF
V gene: TRBV19

CDR3 protein: CATSAEMGSIYRITEAFF
V gene: TRBV15

CDR3 protein: CASSLIPGGAEAFF
V gene: TRBV7-3

CDR3 protein: CASSPVASGTEAFF
V gene: TRBV7-9

CDR3 protein: CASSSGQGAVGGNTIYF
V gene: TRBV5-1

CDR3 protein: CASSLRGVRGYTF
V gene: TRBV9

CDR3 protein: CASGLQTAAEKLFF
V gene: TRBV27

CDR3 protein: CASSPRMYQETQYF
V gene: TRBV7-6

CDR3 protein: CASAQEGGGAYEQYF
V gene: TRBV7-7

CDR3 protein: CASSPTGGYRETQYF
V gene: TRBV7-3